This TCR beta chain stems from a study of cytomegalovirus exposure and HLA in healthy donors listed by TCRdb under 2017. Context from the whole study: The 666 repertoires of the first cohort and the 95 to 150 validation repertoires were produced on the same platform, according to a later analysis. The aim of the study was to test whether cataloging public T cell receptors could identify signatures of past pathogen exposure. Along with the roughly 710-subject first cohort, a separate validation cohort of over 90 different subjects was used. High-throughput TCR immunosequencing, statistical association of individual TCRs with disease status, and machine learning were combined to predict cytomegalovirus infection status. Study-wide findings and limitations: In both the original and validation cohorts, the classifier was reported to diagnose cytomegalovirus status with high specificity and sensitivity. The authors suggested that the approach could potentially be generalized to other disease states and immunological phenotypes. Subsequent analysis determined that TCRs grouped into clusters in the first cohort also showed a tendency toward co-occurrence across the approximately 110 validation repertoires, and roughly 94% of cluster scores exceeded 0. The study gave a list of under 200 TCR beta chains associated with cytomegalovirus. Most TCR sequences were seen in very few donors, while some public TCRs were found in many individuals. The validation cohort had no HLA typing available for a later analysis, so co-occurrence within that cohort was assessed over all 120 repertoires. In vitro tests confirmed that three of the cytomegalovirus-associated TCR beta chains recognize cytomegalovirus antigens.

The donors belonged to the validation cohort of about 120 subjects, which was separate from the 666-subject first cohort. Libraries were built with the immunoSEQ multiplex PCR assay. Under the source paper's analysis protocol: A statistical classification framework was built for diagnosing cytomegalovirus status from the catalog of TCR beta chain sequences. Sourced from immuneACCESS, this table was stored by TCRdb with only in-frame sequences that have V and J called. A share of the clones is absent; for the studies checked, an unresolved V gene accounts for under half, and the remainder has no known explanation. V and J calls and clone size are given by that table; D and trimming were obtained from the DNA. The sample profile shows approximately 240,000 clones; 75% to 95% of them were found once. About 1% of the sample goes to the ten largest clones. Inclusive of the bounding cysteine and phenylalanine, the CDR3 is 11 residues long. Only the CDR3 DNA is retained, 33 bases long and in frame from the first base. V and J are truncated by 0 bases and 9 bases respectively, leaving an intervening sequence of 4 bases. The CDR1 and CDR2 encoded by the germline V gene are SGDLS and YYNGEE.

A word on this clone: Its antigen is unknown. Base qualities are not recorded, but no much larger clone differs from it by a single base.

The chain is encoded by TRBV9 joined to TRBJ2-1; no D gene call is confident. The TCR was taken from a woman under 30 in good health and CMV-seronegative. The sequenced sample was PBMCs. The CDR3 corresponds to CASSVAGEQFF. At the DNA level, the sequence is TGTGCCAGCAGCGTAGCGGGTGAGCAGTTCTTC.